Listed below are T cell receptor beta chains from one sample, sequenced in a study of T cells in Graves' hyperthyroidism and ophthalmopathy. In TCRdb, the multiplex PCR reads were re-called with MiXCR into one record per CDR3 protein. The sample lists some 360,000 distinct CDR3 sequences, 14% occurring once. Specimen: blood. The receptors originated from a woman aged 55-75 years with Graves' hyperthyroidism. Each CDR3 is given with its conserved first and last residue. A D gene is named only where the DNA matches it firmly. Only part of the rows carry a size: once, few, many, or a class if the clone is expanded.

TRBJ2-1 | many | 12 | TRBV5-1 | - | CASSLVGGRQFF | TGCGCCAGCAGCTTAGTTGGGGGTCGGCAGTTCTTC
TRBJ2-1 | many | 16 | TRBV11-3 | TRBD2 | CASSSKRLAEYNEQFF | TGTGCCAGCAGCTCCAAACGACTAGCGGAATACAATGAGCAGTTCTTC
TRBJ1-2 | few | 12 | TRBV6-1 | - | CASRDFNYGYTF | TGTGCCAGTAGGGATTTTAACTATGGCTACACCTTC
TRBJ1-5 | few | 15 | TRBV18 | - | CASSFSYRLSEAQHF | TGTGCCAGCTCATTCTCCTACAGGTTATCTGAAGCCCAGCATTTT
TRBJ2-1 | many | 14 | TRBV27 | - | CASSWGDPYNEQFF | TGTGCCAGCAGTTGGGGAGACCCCTACAATGAGCAGTTCTTC
TRBJ2-5 | once | 12 | TRBV19 | - | CASSIDLETQYF | TGTGCCAGTAGTATAGATTTGGAGACCCAGTACTTC
TRBJ2-6 | few | 14 | TRBV20-1 | - | CSAKEVSGANVLTF | TGCAGTGCTAAAGAAGTCTCTGGGGCCAACGTCCTGACTTTC
TRBJ1-1 | many | 16 | TRBV12-3/TRBV12-4 | TRBD1 | CASREARGGLNTEAFF | TGTGCCAGCAGGGAGGCCAGGGGGGGATTGAACACTGAAGCTTTCTTT
TRBJ2-5 | many | 13 | TRBV12-3/TRBV12-4 | - | CASSLPNQETQYF | TGTGCCAGCAGTTTACCCAATCAAGAGACCCAGTACTTC
TRBJ2-2 | many | 16 | TRBV2 | TRBD1 | CASRNSAGGDTGELFF | TGTGCCAGCAGAAACAGCGCAGGGGGCGACACCGGGGAGCTGTTTTTT
TRBJ2-3 | few | 14 | TRBV11-3 | TRBD1 | CASSLSDRGLAQYF | TGTGCCAGCAGCTTATCGGACAGGGGATTAGCGCAGTATTTT
TRBJ2-3 | - | 15 | TRBV25-1 | TRBD2 | CASRLAGEFTDTQYF | TGTGCCAGCAGACTAGCGGGAGAGTTCACAGATACGCAGTATTTT
TRBJ1-1 | many | 17 | TRBV11-3 | - | CASSSKIPSGARTEAFF | TGTGCCAGCAGCTCTAAAATTCCCTCAGGGGCGCGCACTGAAGCTTTCTTT
TRBJ2-5 | few | 14 | TRBV3-1 | - | CASSQKGLLETQYF | TGTGCCAGCAGCCAAAAAGGACTCCTAGAGACCCAGTACTTC
TRBJ2-7 | - | 11 | TRBV29-1 | - | CSVEIDYEQYF | TGCAGCGTTGAGATAGACTACGAGCAGTACTTC
TRBJ2-1 | many | 14 | TRBV20-1 | TRBD2 | CSARGLAGTDEQFF | TGCAGTGCTAGAGGCCTAGCGGGAACAGATGAGCAGTTCTTC